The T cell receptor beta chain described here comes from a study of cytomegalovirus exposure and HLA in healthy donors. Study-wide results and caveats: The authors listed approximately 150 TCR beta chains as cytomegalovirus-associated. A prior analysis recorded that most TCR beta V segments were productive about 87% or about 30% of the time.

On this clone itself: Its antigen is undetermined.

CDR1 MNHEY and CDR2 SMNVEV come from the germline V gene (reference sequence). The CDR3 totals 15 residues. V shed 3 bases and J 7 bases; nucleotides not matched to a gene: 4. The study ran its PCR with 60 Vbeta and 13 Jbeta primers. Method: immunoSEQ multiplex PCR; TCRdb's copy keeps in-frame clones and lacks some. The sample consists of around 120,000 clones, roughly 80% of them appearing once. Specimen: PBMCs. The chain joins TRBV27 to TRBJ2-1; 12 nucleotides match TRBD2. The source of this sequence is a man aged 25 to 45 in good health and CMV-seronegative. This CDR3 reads CASSLGLAGGNEQFF. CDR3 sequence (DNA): TGTGCCAGCAGTTTGGGTCTAGCGGGAGGGAATGAGCAGTTCTTC.